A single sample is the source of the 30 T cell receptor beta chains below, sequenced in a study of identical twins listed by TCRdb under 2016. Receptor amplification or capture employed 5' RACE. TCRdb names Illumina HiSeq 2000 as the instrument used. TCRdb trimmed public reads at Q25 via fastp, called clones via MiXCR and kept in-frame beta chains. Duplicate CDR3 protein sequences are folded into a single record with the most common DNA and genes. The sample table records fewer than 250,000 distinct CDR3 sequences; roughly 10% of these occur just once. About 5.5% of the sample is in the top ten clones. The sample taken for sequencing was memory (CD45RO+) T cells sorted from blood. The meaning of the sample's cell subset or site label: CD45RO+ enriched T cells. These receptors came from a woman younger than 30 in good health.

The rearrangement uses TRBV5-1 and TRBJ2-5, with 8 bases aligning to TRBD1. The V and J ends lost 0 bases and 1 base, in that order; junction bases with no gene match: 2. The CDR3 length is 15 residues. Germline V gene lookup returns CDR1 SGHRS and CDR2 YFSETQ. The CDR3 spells CASSLVDRVQETQYF. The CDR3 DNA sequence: TGCGCCAGCAGCTTGGTGGACAGGGTCCAAGAGACCCAGTACTTC. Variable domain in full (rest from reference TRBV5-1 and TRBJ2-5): KAGVTQTPRYLIKTRGQQVTLSCSPISGHRSVSWYQQTPGQGLQFLFEYFSETQRNKGNFPGRFSGRQFSNSRSEMNVSTLELGDSALYLCASSLVDRVQETQYFGPGTRLLVL.

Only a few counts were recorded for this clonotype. The CDR3 protein is CASTNQGESHEQYF. CDR3 coding DNA: TGTGCCAGCACCAACCAGGGGGAGTCCCACGAGCAGTACTTC. The rearrangement links TRBV12-3 or TRBV12-4 to TRBJ2-7; TRBD1 agrees at 7 bases. The CDR3 is made up of 14 amino acids. V was pared by 7 bases and J by 5 bases, with 11 bases of the junction left unmatched.

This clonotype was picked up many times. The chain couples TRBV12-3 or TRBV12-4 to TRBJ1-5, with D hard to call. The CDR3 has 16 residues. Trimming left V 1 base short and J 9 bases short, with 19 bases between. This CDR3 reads CASSLGPGDTRLPQHF. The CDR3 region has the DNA TGTGCCAGCAGTTTAGGTCCCGGAGACACCCGTCTGCCCCAGCATTTT.

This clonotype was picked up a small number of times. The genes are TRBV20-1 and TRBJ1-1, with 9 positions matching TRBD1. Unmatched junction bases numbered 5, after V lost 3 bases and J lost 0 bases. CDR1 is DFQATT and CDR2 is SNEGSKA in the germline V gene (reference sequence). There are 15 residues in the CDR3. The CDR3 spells CSASPQGAMNTEAFF. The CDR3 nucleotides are TGCAGTGCTAGTCCACAGGGGGCCATGAACACTGAAGCTTTCTTT.

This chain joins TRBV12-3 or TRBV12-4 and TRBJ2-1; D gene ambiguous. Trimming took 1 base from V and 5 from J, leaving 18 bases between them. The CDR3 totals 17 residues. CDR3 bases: TGTGCCAGCAGTTTAGTTGGCGGCCTTCCCCCGCACAATGAGCAGTTCTTC. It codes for CASSLVGGLPPHNEQFF.

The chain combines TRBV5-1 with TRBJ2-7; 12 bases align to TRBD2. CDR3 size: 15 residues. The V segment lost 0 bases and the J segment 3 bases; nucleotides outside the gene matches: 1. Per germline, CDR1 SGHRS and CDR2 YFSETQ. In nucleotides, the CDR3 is TGCGCCAGCAGCTTGGCACTAGCGGGAGGCTACGAGCAGTACTTC. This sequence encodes CASSLALAGGYEQYF.

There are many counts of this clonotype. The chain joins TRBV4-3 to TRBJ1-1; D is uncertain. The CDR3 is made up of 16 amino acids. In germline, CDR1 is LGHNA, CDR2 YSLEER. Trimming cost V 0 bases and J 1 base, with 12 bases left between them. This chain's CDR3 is CASSQDFGRSNTEAFF. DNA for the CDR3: TGCGCCAGCAGCCAAGATTTCGGCAGATCGAACACTGAAGCTTTCTTT.

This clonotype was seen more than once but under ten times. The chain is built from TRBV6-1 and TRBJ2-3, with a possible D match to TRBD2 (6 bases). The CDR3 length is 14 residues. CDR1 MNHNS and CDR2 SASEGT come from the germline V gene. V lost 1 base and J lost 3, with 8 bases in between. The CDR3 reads CASSEGDWTDTQYF. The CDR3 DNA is TGTGCCAGCAGTGAAGGGGACTGGACAGATACGCAGTATTTT.

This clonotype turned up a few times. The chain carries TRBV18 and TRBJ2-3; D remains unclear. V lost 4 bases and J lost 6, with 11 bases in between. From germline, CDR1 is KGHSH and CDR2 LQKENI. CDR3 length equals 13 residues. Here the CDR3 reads CASSLSSRDTQYF. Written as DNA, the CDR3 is TGTGCCAGCTCACTTTCAAGCAGGGATACGCAGTATTTT.

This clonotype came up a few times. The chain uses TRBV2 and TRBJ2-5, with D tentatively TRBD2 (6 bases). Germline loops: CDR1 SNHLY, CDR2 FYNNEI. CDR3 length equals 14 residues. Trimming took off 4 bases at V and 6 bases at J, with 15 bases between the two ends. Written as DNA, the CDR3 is TGTGCCAGCAGTGGGGGGGACTCTATCCAGACCCAGTACTTC. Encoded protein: CASSGGDSIQTQYF. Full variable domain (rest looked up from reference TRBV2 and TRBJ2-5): EPEVTQTPSHQVTQMGQEVILRCVPISNHLYFYWYRQILGQKVEFLVSFYNNEISEKSEIFDDQFSVERPDGSNFTLKIRSTKLEDSAMYFCASSGGDSIQTQYFGPGTRLLVL.

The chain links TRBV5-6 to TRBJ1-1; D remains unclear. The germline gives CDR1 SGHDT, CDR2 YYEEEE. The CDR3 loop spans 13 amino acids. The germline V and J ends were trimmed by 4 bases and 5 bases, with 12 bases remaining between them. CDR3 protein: CASSLGLWTEAFF. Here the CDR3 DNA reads TGTGCCAGCAGCCTCGGATTGTGGACTGAAGCTTTCTTT.

The CDR3 DNA reads as TGTGCCAGCAGGCAAGGACGGACAGGGGTGGGAAACATTCAGTACTTC. Translation: CASRQGRTGVGNIQYF. This sequence joins TRBV6-2 or TRBV6-3 and TRBJ2-4; 9 bases are a match to TRBD1. The germline V gene encodes CDR1 MNHEY and CDR2 SVGEGT. This CDR3 comprises 16 residues. Germline trimming cut 6 bases from V and 6 bases from J; bases unmatched to any gene: 12.

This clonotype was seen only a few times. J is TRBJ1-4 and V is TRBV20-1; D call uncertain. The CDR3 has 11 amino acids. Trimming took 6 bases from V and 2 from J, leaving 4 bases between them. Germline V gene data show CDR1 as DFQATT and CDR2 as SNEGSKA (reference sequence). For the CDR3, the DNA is TGCAGTGCAGGGACTAATGAAAAACTGTTTTTT. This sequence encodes CSAGTNEKLFF.

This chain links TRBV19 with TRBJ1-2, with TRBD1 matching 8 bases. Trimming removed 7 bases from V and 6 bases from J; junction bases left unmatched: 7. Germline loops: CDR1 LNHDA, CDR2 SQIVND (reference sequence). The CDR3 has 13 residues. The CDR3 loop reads CASTPQGVHGYTF. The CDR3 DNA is TGTGCCAGTACACCACAGGGGGTACATGGCTACACCTTC.

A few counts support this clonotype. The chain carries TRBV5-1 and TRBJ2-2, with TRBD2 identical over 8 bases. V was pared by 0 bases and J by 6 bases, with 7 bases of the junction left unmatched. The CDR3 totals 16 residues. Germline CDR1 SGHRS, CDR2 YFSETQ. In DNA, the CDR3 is TGCGCCAGCAGCTTGGCCGGAGCGGGAGTGGCCGGGGAGCTGTTTTTT. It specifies CASSLAGAGVAGELFF. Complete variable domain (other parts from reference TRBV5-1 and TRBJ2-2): KAGVTQTPRYLIKTRGQQVTLSCSPISGHRSVSWYQQTPGQGLQFLFEYFSETQRNKGNFPGRFSGRQFSNSRSEMNVSTLELGDSALYLCASSLAGAGVAGELFFGEGSRLTVL.

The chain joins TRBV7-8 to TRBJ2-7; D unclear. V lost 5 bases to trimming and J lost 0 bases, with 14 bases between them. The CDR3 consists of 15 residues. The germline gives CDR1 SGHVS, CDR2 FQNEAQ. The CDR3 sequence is CASSPGHLSSYEQYF. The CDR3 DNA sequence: TGTGCCAGCAGCCCTGGGCACCTCAGCTCCTACGAGCAGTACTTC.

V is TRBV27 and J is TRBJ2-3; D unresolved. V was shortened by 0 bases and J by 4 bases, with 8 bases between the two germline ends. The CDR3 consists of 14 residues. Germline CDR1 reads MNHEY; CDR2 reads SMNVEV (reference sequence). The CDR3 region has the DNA TGTGCCAGCAGTTTATCCACAGTGCCAGATACGCAGTATTTT. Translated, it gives CASSLSTVPDTQYF.

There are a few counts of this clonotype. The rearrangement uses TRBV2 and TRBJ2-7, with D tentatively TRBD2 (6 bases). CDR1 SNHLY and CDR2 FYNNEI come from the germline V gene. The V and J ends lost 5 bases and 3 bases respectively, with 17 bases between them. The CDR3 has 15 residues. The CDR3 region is CASSFGGTPRYEQYF. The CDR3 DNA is TGTGCCAGCAGTTTTGGGGGGACGCCTCGCTACGAGCAGTACTTC.

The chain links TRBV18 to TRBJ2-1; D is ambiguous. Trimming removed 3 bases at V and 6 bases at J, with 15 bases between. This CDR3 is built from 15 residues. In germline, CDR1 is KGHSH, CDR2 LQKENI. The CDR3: CASSPAGGAGNEQFF. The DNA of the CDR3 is TGTGCCAGCTCACCCGCCGGCGGCGCAGGCAATGAGCAGTTCTTC. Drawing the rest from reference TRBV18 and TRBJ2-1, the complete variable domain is NAGVMQNPRHLVRRRGQEARLRCSPMKGHSHVYWYRQLPEEGLKFMVYLQKENIIDESGMPKERFSAEFPKEGPSILRIQQVVRGDSAAYFCASSPAGGAGNEQFFGPGTRLTVL.

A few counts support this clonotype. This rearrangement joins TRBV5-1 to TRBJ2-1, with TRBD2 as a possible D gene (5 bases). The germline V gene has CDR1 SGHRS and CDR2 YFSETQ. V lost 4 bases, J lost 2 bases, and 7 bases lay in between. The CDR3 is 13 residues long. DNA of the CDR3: TGCGCCAGCAGCCCGACTACCTACAATGAGCAGTTCTTC. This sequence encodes CASSPTTYNEQFF.

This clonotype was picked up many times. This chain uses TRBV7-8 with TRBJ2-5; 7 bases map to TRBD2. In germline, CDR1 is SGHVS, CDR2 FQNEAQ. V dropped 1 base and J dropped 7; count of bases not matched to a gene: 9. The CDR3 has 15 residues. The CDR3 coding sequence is TGTGCCAGCAGCTTAGTCGGCGGGGGTCAGGGGACCCAGTACTTC. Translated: CASSLVGGGQGTQYF.

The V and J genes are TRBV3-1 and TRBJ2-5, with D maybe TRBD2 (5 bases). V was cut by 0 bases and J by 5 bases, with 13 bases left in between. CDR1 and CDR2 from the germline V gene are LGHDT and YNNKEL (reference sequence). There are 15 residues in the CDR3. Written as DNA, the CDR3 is TGTGCCAGCAGCCAAGATCGACTAACCCCGGAGACCCAGTACTTC. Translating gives CASSQDRLTPETQYF.

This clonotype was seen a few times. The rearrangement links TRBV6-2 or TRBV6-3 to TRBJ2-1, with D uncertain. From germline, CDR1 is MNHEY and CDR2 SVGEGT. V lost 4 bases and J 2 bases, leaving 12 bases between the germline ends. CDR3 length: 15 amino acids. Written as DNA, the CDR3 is TGTGCCAGCAGTTCCCATAAGATGACCTACAATGAGCAGTTCTTC. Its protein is CASSSHKMTYNEQFF.

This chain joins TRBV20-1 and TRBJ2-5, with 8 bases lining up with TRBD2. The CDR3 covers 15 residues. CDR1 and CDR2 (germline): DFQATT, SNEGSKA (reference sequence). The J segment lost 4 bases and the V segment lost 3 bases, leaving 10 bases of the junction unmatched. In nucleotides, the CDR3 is TGCAGTGCTAGGAACAGCGGGGGTAGGGGAGAGACCCAGTACTTC. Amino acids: CSARNSGGRGETQYF.

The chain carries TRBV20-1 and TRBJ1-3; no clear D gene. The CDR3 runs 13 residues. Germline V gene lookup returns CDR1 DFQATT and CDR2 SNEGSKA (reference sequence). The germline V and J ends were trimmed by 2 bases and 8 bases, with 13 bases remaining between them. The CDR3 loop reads CSARPAGEDTIYF. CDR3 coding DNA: TGCAGTGCTAGACCTGCTGGGGAAGACACCATATATTTT.

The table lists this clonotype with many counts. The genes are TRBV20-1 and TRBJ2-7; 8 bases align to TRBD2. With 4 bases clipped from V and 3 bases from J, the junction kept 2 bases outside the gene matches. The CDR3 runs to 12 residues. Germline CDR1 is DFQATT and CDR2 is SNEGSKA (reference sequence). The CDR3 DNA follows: TGCAGTGCTAAGCGGGGGTACTACGAGCAGTACTTC. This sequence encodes CSAKRGYYEQYF.

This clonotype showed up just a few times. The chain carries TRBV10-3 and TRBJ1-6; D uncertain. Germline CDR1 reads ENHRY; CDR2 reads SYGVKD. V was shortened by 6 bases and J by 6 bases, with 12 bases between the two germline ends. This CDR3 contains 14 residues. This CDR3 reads CAISRGGSNSPLHF. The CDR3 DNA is TGTGCCATCAGCCGGGGAGGGTCTAATTCACCCCTCCACTTT.

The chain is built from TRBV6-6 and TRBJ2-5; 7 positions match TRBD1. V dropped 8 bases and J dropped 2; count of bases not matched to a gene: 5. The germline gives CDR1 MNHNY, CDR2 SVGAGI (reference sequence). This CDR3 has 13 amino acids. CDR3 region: CASGGQVQETQYF. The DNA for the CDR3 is TGTGCCAGCGGCGGACAGGTTCAAGAGACCCAGTACTTC.

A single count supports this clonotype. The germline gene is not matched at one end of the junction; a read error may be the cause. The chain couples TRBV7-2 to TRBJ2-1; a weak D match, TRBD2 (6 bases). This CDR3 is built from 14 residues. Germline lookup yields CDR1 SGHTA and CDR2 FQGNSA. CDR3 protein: CASSPGTHRSEQSF. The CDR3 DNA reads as TGTGCCAGCAGCCCGGGGACTCACAGGAGTGAGCAGTCCTTC.

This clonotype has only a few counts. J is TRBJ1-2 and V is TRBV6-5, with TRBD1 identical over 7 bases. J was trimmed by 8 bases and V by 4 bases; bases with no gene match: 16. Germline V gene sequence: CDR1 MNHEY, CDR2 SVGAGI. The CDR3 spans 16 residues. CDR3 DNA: TGTGCCAGCAGTTTATCAGGGACAGTGACCAGTGGGGGCTACACCTTC. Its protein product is CASSLSGTVTSGGYTF.